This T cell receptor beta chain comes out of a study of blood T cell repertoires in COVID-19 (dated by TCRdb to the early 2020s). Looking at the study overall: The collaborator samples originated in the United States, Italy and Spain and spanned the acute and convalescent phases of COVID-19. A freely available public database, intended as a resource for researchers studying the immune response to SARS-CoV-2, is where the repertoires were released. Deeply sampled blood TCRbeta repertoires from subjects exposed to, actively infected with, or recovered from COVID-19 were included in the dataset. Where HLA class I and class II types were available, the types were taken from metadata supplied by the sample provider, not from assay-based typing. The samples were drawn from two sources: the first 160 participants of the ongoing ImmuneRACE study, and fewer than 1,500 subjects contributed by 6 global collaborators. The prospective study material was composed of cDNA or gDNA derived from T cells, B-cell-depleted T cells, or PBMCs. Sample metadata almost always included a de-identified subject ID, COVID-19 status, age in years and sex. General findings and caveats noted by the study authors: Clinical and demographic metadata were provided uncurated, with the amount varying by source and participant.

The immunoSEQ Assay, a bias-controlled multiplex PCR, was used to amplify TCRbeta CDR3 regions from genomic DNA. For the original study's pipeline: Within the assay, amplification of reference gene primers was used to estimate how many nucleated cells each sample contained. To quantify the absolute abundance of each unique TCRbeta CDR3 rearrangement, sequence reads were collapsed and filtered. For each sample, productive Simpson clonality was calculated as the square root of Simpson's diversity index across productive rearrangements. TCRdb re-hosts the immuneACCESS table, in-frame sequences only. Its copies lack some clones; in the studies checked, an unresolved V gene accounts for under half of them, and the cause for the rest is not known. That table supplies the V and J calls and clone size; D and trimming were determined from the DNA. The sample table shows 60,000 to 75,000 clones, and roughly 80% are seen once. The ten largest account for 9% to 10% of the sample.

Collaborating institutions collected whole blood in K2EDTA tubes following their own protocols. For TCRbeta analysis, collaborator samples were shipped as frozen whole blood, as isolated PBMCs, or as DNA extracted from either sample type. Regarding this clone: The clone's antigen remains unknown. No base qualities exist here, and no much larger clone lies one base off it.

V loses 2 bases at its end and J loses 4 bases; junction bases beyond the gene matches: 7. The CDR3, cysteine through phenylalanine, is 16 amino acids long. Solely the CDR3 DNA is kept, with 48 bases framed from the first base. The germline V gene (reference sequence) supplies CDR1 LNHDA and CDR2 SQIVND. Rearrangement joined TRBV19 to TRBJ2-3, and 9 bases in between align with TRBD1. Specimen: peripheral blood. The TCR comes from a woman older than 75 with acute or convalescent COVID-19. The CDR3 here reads CASSIPGQGTPDTQYF. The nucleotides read TGTGCCAGTAGTATACCGGGACAGGGCACCCCAGATACGCAGTATTTT. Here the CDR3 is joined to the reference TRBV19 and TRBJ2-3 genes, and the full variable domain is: DGGITQSPKYLFRKEGQNVTLSCEQNLNHDAMYWYRQDPGQGLRLIYYSQIVNDFQKGDIAEGYSVSREKKESFPLTVTSAQKNPTAFYLCASSIPGQGTPDTQYFGPGTRLTVL.